This entry lists 5 T cell receptor beta chains sequenced from one sample in a study of OX40 agonist ivuxolimab in advanced cancers. Method: immunoSEQ multiplex PCR; TCRdb's copy keeps in-frame clones and lacks some. The sample records about 54,000 clones, around 93% being singletons. The sequenced sample was CD4+ or CD8+ T cells sorted from blood, obtained in a trial of the OX40 agonist ivuxolimab. All receptors come from an adult with an advanced solid tumor such as melanoma, head and neck, liver or kidney cancer.

J is TRBJ1-1 and V is TRBV10-3; no firm D call. V was pared by 3 bases and J by 4 bases, with 18 bases between. The V gene's germline CDR1 is ENHRY and CDR2 SYGVKD. This CDR3 is 16 amino acids long. The DNA for the CDR3 is TGTGCCATCAGTGATATCCAGAGTCGGTCGGGCACTGAAGCTTTCTTT. It translates to CAISDIQSRSGTEAFF.

The J gene is TRBJ1-5, the V gene TRBV30; 8 nucleotides agree with TRBD1. The CDR3 length is 14 residues. Germline values: CDR1 GTSNPN, CDR2 SVGIG (reference sequence). The trim removed 2 bases at V and 3 bases at J, leaving 3 bases unmatched. CDR3 sequence (DNA): TGTGCCTGGAGTCCGACAGGGGACAATCAGCCCCAGCATTTT. This translates into CAWSPTGDNQPQHF.

This chain connects TRBV5-6 to TRBJ1-4, with D possibly matching TRBD1 (6 bases). Between the trimmed V and J ends, which lost 4 bases and 3 bases, there was a span of 10 bases. This CDR3 contains 14 residues. Germline V gene sequence: CDR1 SGHDT, CDR2 YYEEEE. The CDR3 sequence: CASSTDSSNEKLFF. The CDR3 coding sequence is TGTGCCAGCAGCACGGACAGTTCTAATGAAAAACTGTTTTTT. The whole variable domain, remainder taken from reference TRBV5-6 and TRBJ1-4, is DAGVTQSPTHLIKTRGQQVTLRCSPKSGHDTVSWYQQALGQGPQFIFQYYEEEERQRGNFPDRFSGHQFPNYSSELNVNALLLGDSALYLCASSTDSSNEKLFFGSGTQLSVL.

The V gene is TRBV2, the J gene TRBJ2-7; no clear D. The CDR3 totals 10 residues. The ends were cut back, 4 bases at V and 4 bases at J, with 2 bases in the middle. Germline CDR1 reads SNHLY; CDR2 reads FYNNEI. The chain's CDR3 is CASSVYEQYF. Written as DNA, the CDR3 is TGTGCCAGCAGTGTATACGAGCAGTACTTC.

The chain couples TRBV6-5 to TRBJ2-7; 7 bases match TRBD1. CDR1 and CDR2 from the germline V gene are MNHEY and SVGAGI. The V segment lost 2 bases and the J segment 3 bases; nucleotides outside the gene matches: 10. The CDR3 length is 16 residues. The CDR3: CASSYHMTGIVYEQYF. The DNA of the CDR3 is TGTGCCAGCAGTTACCATATGACAGGGATTGTCTACGAGCAGTACTTC.